The source of this TCR beta chain is a study of cytomegalovirus exposure and HLA in healthy donors. The study, taken as a whole, reports: Accurate HLA-A and HLA-B prediction from TCR beta sequences was reported for most subjects.

PCR amplification relied on 60 Vbeta primers (plus 13 Jbeta primers). Method: immunoSEQ multiplex PCR; TCRdb's copy keeps in-frame clones and lacks some. The table lists roughly 200,000 clones, roughly 80% of them singletons. Note on this clone: No antigen is known for it.

Germline loops: CDR1 MDHEN, CDR2 SYDVKM. The ends lost 6 bases at V and 6 bases at J; junction bases unmatched: 8. The CDR3 runs to 13 residues. J is TRBJ2-7 and V is TRBV28, with 7 nucleotides matching TRBD1. The sequence was collected from a man aged 50-60 years in good health and CMV-seronegative. The specimen sequenced was PBMCs. CDR3 residues: CASRKDRVREQYF. Here the CDR3 DNA reads TGTGCCAGCAGAAAAGACAGGGTTCGCGAGCAGTACTTC. The variable domain in full, with the rest retrieved from reference TRBV28 and TRBJ2-7, is DVKVTQSSRYLVKRTGEKVFLECVQDMDHENMFWYRQDPGLGLRLIYFSYDVKMKEKGDIPEGYSVSREKKERFSLILESASTNQTSMYLCASRKDRVREQYFGPGTRLTVT.